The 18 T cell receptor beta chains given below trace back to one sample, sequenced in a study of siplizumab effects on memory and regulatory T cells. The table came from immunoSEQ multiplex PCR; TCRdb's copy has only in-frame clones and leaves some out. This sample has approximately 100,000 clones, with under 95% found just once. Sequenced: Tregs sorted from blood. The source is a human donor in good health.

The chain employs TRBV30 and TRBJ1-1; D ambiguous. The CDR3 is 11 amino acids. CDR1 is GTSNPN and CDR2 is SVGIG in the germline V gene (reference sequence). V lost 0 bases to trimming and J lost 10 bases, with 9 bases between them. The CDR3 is CAWSVGPLAFF. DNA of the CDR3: TGTGCCTGGAGTGTAGGGCCATTAGCTTTCTTT.

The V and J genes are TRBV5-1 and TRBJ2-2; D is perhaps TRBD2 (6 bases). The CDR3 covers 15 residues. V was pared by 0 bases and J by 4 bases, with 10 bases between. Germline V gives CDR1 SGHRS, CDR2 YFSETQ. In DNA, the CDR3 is TGCGCCAGCAGCTTGGAGCGGGCGGGCACCGGGGAGCTGTTTTTT. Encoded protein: CASSLERAGTGELFF.

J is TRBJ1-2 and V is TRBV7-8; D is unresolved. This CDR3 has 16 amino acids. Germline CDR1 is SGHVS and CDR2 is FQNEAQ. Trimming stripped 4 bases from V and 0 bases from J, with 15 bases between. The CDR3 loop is CASSSFVGGSNYGYTF. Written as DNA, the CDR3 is TGTGCCAGCAGCTCCTTTGTAGGCGGGTCTAACTATGGCTACACCTTC.

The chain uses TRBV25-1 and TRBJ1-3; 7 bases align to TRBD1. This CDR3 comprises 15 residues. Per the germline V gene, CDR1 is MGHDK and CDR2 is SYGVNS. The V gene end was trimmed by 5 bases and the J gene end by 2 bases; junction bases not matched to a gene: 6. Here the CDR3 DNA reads TGTGCCAGCAGTCCCTCCGGGACAGCTGGAAACACCATATATTTT. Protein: CASSPSGTAGNTIYF.

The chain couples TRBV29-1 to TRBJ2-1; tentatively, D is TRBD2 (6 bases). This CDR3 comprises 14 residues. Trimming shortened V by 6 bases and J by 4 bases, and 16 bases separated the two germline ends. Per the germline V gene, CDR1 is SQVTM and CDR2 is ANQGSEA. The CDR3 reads CSVVGLPIYNEQFF. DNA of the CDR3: TGCAGCGTCGTGGGACTTCCGATTTACAATGAGCAGTTCTTC.

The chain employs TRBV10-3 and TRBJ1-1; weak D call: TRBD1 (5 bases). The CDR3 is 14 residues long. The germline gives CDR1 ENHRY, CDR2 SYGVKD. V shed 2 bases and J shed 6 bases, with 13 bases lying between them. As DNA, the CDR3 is TGTGCCATCAGTGAGGGCAACAGGCGATCTGAAGCTTTCTTT. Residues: CAISEGNRRSEAFF.

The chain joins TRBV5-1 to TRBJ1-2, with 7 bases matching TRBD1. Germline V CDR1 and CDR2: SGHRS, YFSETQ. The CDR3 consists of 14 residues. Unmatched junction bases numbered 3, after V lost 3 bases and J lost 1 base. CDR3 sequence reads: CASSWDSNNYGYTF. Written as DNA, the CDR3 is TGCGCCAGCAGCTGGGACAGCAATAACTATGGCTACACCTTC.

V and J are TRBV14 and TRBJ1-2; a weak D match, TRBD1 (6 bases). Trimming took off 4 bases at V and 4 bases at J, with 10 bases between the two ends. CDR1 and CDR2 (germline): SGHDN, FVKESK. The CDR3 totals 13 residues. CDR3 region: CASSLGHPYGYTF. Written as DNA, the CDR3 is TGTGCCAGCAGCCTGGGACACCCCTATGGCTACACCTTC.

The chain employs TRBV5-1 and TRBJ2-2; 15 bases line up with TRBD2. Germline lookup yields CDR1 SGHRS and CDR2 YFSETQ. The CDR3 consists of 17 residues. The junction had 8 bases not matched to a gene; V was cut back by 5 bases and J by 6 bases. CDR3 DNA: TGCGCCAGCAGTGGGGGACTAGCGGGAGGACCGGCCGGGGAGCTGTTTTTT. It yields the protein CASSGGLAGGPAGELFF.

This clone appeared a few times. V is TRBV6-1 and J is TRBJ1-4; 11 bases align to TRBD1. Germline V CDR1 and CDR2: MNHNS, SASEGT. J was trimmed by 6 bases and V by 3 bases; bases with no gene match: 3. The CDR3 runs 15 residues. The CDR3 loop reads CASSDGGQGDEKLFF. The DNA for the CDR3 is TGTGCCAGCAGTGACGGGGGACAGGGGGATGAAAAACTGTTTTTT.

CDR3 amino acids: CASSESGETQYF. CDR3 sequence (DNA): TGTGCCAGCAGTGAATCGGGGGAGACCCAGTACTTC. The rearrangement links TRBV2 to TRBJ2-5; possibly TRBD2 for D (5 bases). Looked up from germline, CDR1 is SNHLY and CDR2 is FYNNEI. The CDR3 runs to 12 residues. V was trimmed by 2 bases and J by 5 bases, leaving 6 bases between them. Based on the CDR3 plus reference TRBV2 and TRBJ2-5, the full variable domain is EPEVTQTPSHQVTQMGQEVILRCVPISNHLYFYWYRQILGQKVEFLVSFYNNEISEKSEIFDDQFSVERPDGSNFTLKIRSTKLEDSAMYFCASSESGETQYFGPGTRLLVL.

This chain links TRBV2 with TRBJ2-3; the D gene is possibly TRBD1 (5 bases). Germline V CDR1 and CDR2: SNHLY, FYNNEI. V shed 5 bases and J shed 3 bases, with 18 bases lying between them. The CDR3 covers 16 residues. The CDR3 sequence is CASSPRGGSFTDTQYF. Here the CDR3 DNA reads TGTGCCAGCAGTCCAAGGGGCGGTAGCTTTACAGATACGCAGTATTTT.

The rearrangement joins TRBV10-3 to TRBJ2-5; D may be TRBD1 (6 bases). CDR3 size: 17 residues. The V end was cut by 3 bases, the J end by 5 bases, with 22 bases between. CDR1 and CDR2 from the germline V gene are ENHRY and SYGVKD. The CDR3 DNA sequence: TGTGCCATCAGTGAACCTCGACAACAGGGTTTAAGGGAGACCCAGTACTTC. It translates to CAISEPRQQGLRETQYF.

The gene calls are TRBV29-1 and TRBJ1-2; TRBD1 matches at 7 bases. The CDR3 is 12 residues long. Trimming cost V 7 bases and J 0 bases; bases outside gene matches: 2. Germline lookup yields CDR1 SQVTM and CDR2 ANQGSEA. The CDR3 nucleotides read TGCAGCGCCGACAGGGCTAACTATGGCTACACCTTC. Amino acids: CSADRANYGYTF.

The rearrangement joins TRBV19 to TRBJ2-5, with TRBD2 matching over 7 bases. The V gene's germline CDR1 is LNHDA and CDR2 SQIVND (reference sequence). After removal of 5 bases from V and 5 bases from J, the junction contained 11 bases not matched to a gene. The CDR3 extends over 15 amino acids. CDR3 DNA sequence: TGTGCCAGTAGTTTACAGACTAGCTCGAGGGAGACCCAGTACTTC. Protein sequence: CASSLQTSSRETQYF.

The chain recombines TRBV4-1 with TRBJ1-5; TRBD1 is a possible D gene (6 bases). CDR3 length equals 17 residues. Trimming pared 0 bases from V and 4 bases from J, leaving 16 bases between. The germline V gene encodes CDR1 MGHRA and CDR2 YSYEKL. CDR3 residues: CASSQDWGAGPNQPQHF. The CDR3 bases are TGCGCCAGCAGCCAAGATTGGGGGGCAGGGCCGAATCAGCCCCAGCATTTT.

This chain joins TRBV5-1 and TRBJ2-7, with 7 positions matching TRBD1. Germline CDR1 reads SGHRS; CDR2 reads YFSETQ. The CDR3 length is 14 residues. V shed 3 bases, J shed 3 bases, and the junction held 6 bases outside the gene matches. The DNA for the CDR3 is TGCGCCAGCAGCTGGACAGGAAACATCTACGAGCAGTACTTC. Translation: CASSWTGNIYEQYF.

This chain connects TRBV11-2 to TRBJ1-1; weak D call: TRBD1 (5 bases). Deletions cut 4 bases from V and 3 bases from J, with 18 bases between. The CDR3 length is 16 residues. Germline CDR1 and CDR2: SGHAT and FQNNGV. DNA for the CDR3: TGTGCCAGCAGCTCCCAAAGGGTAGGGACCTACACTGAAGCTTTCTTT. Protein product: CASSSQRVGTYTEAFF.